The T cell receptor beta chain described here comes from a study of cytomegalovirus exposure and HLA in healthy donors. Study-wide results and limits: Previously analyzed data showed that most TCR beta V segments were productive at a frequency of about 87% or about 30%.

This clone was seen more than once but under ten times. Its target is unknown. Germline CDR1 SGHRS, CDR2 YFSETQ. This CDR3 is 12 amino acids long. V shed 5 bases and J shed 6 bases, with 11 bases lying between them. The PCR used 60 Vbeta and 13 Jbeta primers. Clones were sequenced by immunoSEQ multiplex PCR, and TCRdb holds only the in-frame ones, with some missing. Counted here are 220,000 or so clones, roughly 75% occurring once; the ten biggest clones make up less than 2%. Input material: PBMCs. The V call is TRBV5-1, the J call TRBJ1-1; D is uncertain. The TCR was taken from a woman aged 25 to 39 in good health and CMV-seronegative. CDR3 DNA sequence: TGCGCCAGCAGAGGGAGGGTGGCTGAAGCTTTCTTT. It specifies CASRGRVAEAFF.